The subject of this entry is one TCR beta chain. TCRdb re-called the PCR reads with MiXCR, one entry per CDR3 protein. The repertoire includes around 85,000 distinct CDR3 sequences, approximately 49% of them detected once, and 11% sits in the top ten. This record comes from a study of CDR3 diversity in severe acne. Germline trimming cut 3 bases from V and 1 base from J; bases unmatched to any gene: 7. Germline V gene sequence: CDR1 DFQATT, CDR2 SNEGSKA (reference sequence). The length of the CDR3 is 16 residues. The rearrangement joins TRBV20-1 to TRBJ1-5, with 9 bases that match TRBD1. This TCR was sampled from a male donor with severe acne vulgaris. The sample comprised blood. The CDR3 bases are TGCAGTGCTAGTGAGGGACAGGGAGGGAGCAATCAGCCCCAGCATTTT. Protein sequence: CSASEGQGGSNQPQHF.